This T cell receptor beta chain was found in a study of OX40 agonist ivuxolimab in advanced cancers. Study-wide context: The study enrolled dose-escalation patients with hepatocellular carcinoma, melanoma, renal cell or head and neck cancer. Partial responses were observed in three patients, of whom one had hepatocellular carcinoma and two had cutaneous melanoma.

Measured with immunoSEQ multiplex PCR; TCRdb has only the in-frame clones, and not every one. This sample yields approximately 100,000 clones, of which under 85% are seen a single time; 3.5% to 4% belongs to the top ten. The CDR3 has 14 amino acids. V was shortened by 7 bases and J by 5 bases, with 15 bases between the two germline ends. The germline gives CDR1 SGHAT, CDR2 FQDESV (reference sequence). Notes on the study in general: Partial responders at 0.1-3.0 mg/kg showed near-lowest clonal expansion.

A remark on this clone: Antigen unknown.

The chain links TRBV11-1 to TRBJ2-1; tentatively, D is TRBD1 or TRBD2 (5 bases each). This clonotype was obtained from an adult with an advanced solid tumor such as melanoma, head and neck, liver or kidney cancer. The sequences come from CD4+ or CD8+ T cells sorted from blood, collected in a trial of the OX40 agonist ivuxolimab. The CDR3 loop is CASTPIRDHNEQFF. The CDR3 coding sequence is TGTGCCAGCACCCCGATCCGGGACCACAATGAGCAGTTCTTC.